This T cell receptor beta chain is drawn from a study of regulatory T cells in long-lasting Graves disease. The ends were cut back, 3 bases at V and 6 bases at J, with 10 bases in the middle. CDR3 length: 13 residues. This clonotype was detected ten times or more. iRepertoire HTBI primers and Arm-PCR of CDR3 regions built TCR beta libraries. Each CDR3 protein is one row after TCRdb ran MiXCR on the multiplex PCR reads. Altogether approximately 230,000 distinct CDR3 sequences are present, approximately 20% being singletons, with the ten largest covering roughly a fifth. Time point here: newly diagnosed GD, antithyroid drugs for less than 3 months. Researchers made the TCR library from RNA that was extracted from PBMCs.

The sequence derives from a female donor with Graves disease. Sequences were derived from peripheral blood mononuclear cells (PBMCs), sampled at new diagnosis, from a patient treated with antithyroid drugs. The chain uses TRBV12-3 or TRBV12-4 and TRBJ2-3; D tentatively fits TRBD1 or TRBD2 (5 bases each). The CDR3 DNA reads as TGTGCCAGCAGTTTTCGGGGCGTGGATACGCAGTATTTT. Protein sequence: CASSFRGVDTQYF.